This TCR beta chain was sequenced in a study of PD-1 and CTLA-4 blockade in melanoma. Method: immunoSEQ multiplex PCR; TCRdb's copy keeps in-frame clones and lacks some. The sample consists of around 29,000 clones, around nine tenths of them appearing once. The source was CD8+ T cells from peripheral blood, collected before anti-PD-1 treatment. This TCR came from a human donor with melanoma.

Here the CDR3 DNA reads TGTGCCAGCAGCTTAGAGAATTCCTACGAGCAGTACTTC. It codes for CASSLENSYEQYF. The chain is built from TRBV7-9 and TRBJ2-7; no clear D gene. CDR1 and CDR2 from the germline V gene are SEHNR and FQNEAQ (reference sequence). Trimming stripped 1 base from V and 1 base from J, with 5 bases between. The CDR3 has 13 amino acids.